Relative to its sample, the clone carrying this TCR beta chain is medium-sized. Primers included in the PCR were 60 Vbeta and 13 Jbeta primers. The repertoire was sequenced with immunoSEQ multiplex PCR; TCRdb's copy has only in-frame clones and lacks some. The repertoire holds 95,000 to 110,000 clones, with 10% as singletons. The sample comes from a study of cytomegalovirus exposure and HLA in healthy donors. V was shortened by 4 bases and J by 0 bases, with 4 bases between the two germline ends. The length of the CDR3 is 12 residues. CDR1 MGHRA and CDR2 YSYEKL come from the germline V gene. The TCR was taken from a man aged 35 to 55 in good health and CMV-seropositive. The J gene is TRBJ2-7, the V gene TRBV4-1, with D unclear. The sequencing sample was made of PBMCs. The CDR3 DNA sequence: TGCGCCAGCAGCCGCGGCTCCTACGAGCAGTACTTC. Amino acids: CASSRGSYEQYF.